This TCR beta chain is from a study of blood T cell repertoires in COVID-19. Looking at the study overall: T cells, B-cell-depleted T cells, or PBMCs supplied cDNA or gDNA.

Trimming left V 4 bases short and J 6 bases short, with 10 bases between. This CDR3 is 13 amino acids long. Assay: immunoSEQ multiplex PCR; the TCRdb copy retains only in-frame clones and omits some. The data contain about 230,000 clones, around four fifths of them singletons. This sequence originates from a man aged 80 or over with acute or convalescent COVID-19. The chain carries TRBV12-3 or TRBV12-4 and TRBJ2-1; a possible D gene is TRBD2 (5 bases). Sequenced sample: peripheral blood. The CDR3 coding sequence is TGTGCCAGCAGTTCTAGCCCCGTCAATGAGCAGTTCTTC. Translation: CASSSSPVNEQFF.